This T cell receptor beta chain was retrieved from a study of blood T cell repertoires in COVID-19. Overall study context: COVID-19 samples collected from the United States, Italy and Spain covered acute and convalescent phases. T cells, B-cell-depleted T cells, or PBMCs provided the cDNA or gDNA that served as material.

Original data processing: Estimation of nucleated cell counts relied on the amplification of reference gene primers. The table came from immunoSEQ multiplex PCR; TCRdb's copy has only in-frame clones and leaves some out. V and J calls plus clone size are reproduced from that table; the DNA served to infer D and trimming. The sample has about 98,000 clones; approximately 80% are singletons. The CDR3 totals 14 residues. The germline V gene has CDR1 KGHSH and CDR2 LQKENI. V lost 6 bases and J lost 5, with 17 bases in between. The sequenced sample consisted of peripheral blood. This TCR came from a man aged 65-85 years with active or convalescent COVID-19. The rearrangement links TRBV18 to TRBJ2-7; D is possibly TRBD2 (6 bases). CDR3 protein: CASSLRELAHEQYF. CDR3 sequence (DNA): TGTGCCAGCTCCTTACGGGAGTTAGCCCACGAGCAGTACTTC.